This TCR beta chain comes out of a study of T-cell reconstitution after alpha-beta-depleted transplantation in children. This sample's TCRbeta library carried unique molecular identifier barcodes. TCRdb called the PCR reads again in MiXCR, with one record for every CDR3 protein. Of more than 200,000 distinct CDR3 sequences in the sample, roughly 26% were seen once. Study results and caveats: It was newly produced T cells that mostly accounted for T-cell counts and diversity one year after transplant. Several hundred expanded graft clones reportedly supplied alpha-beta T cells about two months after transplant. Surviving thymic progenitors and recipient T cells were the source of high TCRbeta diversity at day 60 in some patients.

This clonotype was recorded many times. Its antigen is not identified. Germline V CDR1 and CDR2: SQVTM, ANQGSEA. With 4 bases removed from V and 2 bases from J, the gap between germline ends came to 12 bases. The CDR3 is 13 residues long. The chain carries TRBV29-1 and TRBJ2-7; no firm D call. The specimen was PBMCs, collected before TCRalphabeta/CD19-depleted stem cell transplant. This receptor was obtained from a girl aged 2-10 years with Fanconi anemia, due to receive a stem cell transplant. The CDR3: CSVALDVAYEQYF. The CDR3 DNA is TGCAGCGTTGCTCTGGACGTAGCCTACGAGCAGTACTTC.